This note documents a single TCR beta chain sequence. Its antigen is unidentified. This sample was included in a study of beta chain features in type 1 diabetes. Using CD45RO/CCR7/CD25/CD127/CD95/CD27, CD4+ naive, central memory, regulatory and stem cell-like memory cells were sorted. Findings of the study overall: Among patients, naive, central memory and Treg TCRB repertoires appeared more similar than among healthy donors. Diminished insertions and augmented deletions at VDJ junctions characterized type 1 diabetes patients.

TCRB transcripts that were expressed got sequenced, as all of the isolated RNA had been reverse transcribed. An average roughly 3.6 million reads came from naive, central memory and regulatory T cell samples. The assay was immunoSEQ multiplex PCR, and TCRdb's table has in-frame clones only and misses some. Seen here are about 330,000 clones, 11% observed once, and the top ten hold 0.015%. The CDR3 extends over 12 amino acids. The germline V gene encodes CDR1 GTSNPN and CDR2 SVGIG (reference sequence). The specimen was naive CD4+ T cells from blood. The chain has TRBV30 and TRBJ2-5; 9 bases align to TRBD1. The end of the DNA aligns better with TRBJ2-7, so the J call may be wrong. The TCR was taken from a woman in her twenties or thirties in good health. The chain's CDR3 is CAQTGGGYEQYF. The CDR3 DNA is TGTGCCCAGACAGGGGGAGGATACGAGCAGTACTTC.